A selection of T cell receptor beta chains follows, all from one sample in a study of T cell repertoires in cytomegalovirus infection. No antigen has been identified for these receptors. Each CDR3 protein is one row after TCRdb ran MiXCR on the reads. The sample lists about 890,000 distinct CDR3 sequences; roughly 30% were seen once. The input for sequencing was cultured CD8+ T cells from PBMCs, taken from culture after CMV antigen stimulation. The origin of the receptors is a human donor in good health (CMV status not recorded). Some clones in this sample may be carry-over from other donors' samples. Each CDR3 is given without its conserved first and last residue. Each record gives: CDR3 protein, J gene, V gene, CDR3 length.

CDR3aa: ASSVVTGMWIEQF
j_gene: TRBJ2-1
v_gene: TRBV6-1
len: 13

CDR3aa: ASSQGLGLLLF
j_gene: TRBJ1-4
v_gene: TRBV4-2
len: 11

CDR3aa: AISVRTGGTYEQY
j_gene: TRBJ2-7
v_gene: TRBV10-3
len: 13

CDR3aa: ASSDHGTVQETQY
j_gene: TRBJ2-5
v_gene: TRBV9
len: 13

CDR3aa: ASSRADGTYEQY
j_gene: TRBJ2-7
v_gene: TRBV5-4
len: 12

CDR3aa: ASSSPESNQY
j_gene: TRBJ2-5
v_gene: TRBV7-6
len: 10

CDR3aa: ASSLNNAYGYT
j_gene: TRBJ1-2
v_gene: TRBV12-3/TRBV12-4
len: 11

CDR3aa: ASSLSMGYGYT
j_gene: TRBJ1-2
v_gene: TRBV7-6
len: 11

CDR3aa: ASRILAVEAQY
j_gene: TRBJ2-5
v_gene: TRBV28
len: 11

CDR3aa: ASGLPESDQPQH
j_gene: TRBJ1-5
v_gene: TRBV4-1
len: 12

CDR3aa: ASSPRPANTGELF
j_gene: TRBJ2-2
v_gene: TRBV5-1
len: 13

CDR3aa: ASRGDRTDTQY
j_gene: TRBJ2-3
v_gene: TRBV5-6
len: 11

CDR3aa: ASSLARKTSGGARETQY
j_gene: TRBJ2-5
v_gene: TRBV7-7
len: 17

CDR3aa: ASTHRGRPDTQY
j_gene: TRBJ2-3
v_gene: TRBV12-3/TRBV12-4
len: 12

CDR3aa: ASSLTGFTDTQY
j_gene: TRBJ2-3
v_gene: TRBV7-2
len: 12

CDR3aa: ASSPTVTGNTEAF
j_gene: TRBJ1-1
v_gene: TRBV7-6
len: 13

CDR3aa: ASSSPQGSNTEAF
j_gene: TRBJ1-1
v_gene: TRBV7-6
len: 13

CDR3aa: AISDGGYYRETQY
j_gene: TRBJ2-5
v_gene: TRBV10-3
len: 13

CDR3aa: AISDQGSSYEQY
j_gene: TRBJ2-7
v_gene: TRBV10-3
len: 12

CDR3aa: ASSASGGLTYEQY
j_gene: TRBJ2-7
v_gene: TRBV9
len: 13

CDR3aa: ASSHETSYYEQY
j_gene: TRBJ2-7
v_gene: TRBV14
len: 12

CDR3aa: ASSLERGQHTEAF
j_gene: TRBJ1-1
v_gene: TRBV7-9
len: 13

CDR3aa: AISVLPGQGTTNTGELF
j_gene: TRBJ2-2
v_gene: TRBV10-3
len: 17

CDR3aa: ATEGQAYGYT
j_gene: TRBJ1-2
v_gene: TRBV19
len: 10

CDR3aa: ASSSTGQGYGANVLT
j_gene: TRBJ2-6
v_gene: TRBV5-1
len: 15

CDR3aa: AISESGAGYEQY
j_gene: TRBJ2-7
v_gene: TRBV10-3
len: 12

CDR3aa: ASSDSAANYGYT
j_gene: TRBJ1-2
v_gene: TRBV6-1
len: 12

CDR3aa: ASSIRGRPYEQY
j_gene: TRBJ2-7
v_gene: TRBV11-2
len: 12

CDR3aa: ASQTTGNTEAF
j_gene: TRBJ1-1
v_gene: TRBV5-1
len: 11

CDR3aa: ANSSFDRGLNTEAF
j_gene: TRBJ1-1
v_gene: TRBV7-6
len: 14

CDR3aa: ASRSTGDNEQF
j_gene: TRBJ2-1
v_gene: TRBV19
len: 11

CDR3aa: ASSPGPGDGANVLT
j_gene: TRBJ2-6
v_gene: TRBV7-9
len: 14

CDR3aa: ASRDKPGSQNTEAF
j_gene: TRBJ1-1
v_gene: TRBV19
len: 14

CDR3aa: SARDVVAGTGSDTQY
j_gene: TRBJ2-3
v_gene: TRBV20-1
len: 15

CDR3aa: ASSIDRGLNYGYT
j_gene: TRBJ1-2
v_gene: TRBV27
len: 13

CDR3aa: ASSPRQGEYSPLH
j_gene: TRBJ1-6
v_gene: TRBV5-1
len: 13

CDR3aa: ASSLARATNEKLF
j_gene: TRBJ1-4
v_gene: TRBV7-9
len: 13

CDR3aa: ASADILDTGNQPQH
j_gene: TRBJ1-5
v_gene: TRBV2
len: 14

CDR3aa: ASSQASGRTEAF
j_gene: TRBJ1-1
v_gene: TRBV4-3
len: 12

CDR3aa: ASLSENTEAF
j_gene: TRBJ1-1
v_gene: TRBV2
len: 10

CDR3aa: ASSYSYGYT
j_gene: TRBJ1-2
v_gene: TRBV6-2/TRBV6-3
len: 9

CDR3aa: SALTESNQPQH
j_gene: TRBJ1-5
v_gene: TRBV20-1
len: 11

CDR3aa: ASSYGVNSPRETQY
j_gene: TRBJ2-5
v_gene: TRBV6-2/TRBV6-3
len: 14

CDR3aa: ASRDRTGPTGELF
j_gene: TRBJ2-2
v_gene: TRBV2
len: 13

CDR3aa: ASSEAYEQF
j_gene: TRBJ2-1
v_gene: TRBV2
len: 9